The 12 T cell receptor beta chains listed next were all sequenced from one sample in a study of PD-L1 blockade in urothelial cancer. Sequencing used immunoSEQ multiplex PCR; TCRdb keeps in-frame clones, though not all of them. This table holds about 130,000 clones, more than 75% found once. Described time point: peripheral blood 6 weeks after treatment start. Specimen: PBMCs, collected around atezolizumab (anti-PD-L1) treatment. Receptor source: a man aged 50 or older with urothelial cancer.

The V and J genes are TRBV27 and TRBJ2-7, with TRBD2 identical over 12 bases. Germline trimming cut 0 bases from V and 4 bases from J; bases unmatched to any gene: 4. The germline V gene encodes CDR1 MNHEY and CDR2 SMNVEV (reference sequence). The CDR3 loop spans 16 amino acids. The CDR3 loop is CASSLSSGTSGYEQYF. The CDR3 bases are TGTGCCAGCAGTTTATCCTCCGGGACTAGCGGGTACGAGCAGTACTTC.

The chain uses TRBV9 and TRBJ2-4; 14 bases match TRBD2. This CDR3 has 19 residues. V dropped 4 bases and J dropped 1; count of bases not matched to a gene: 10. Germline V gene lookup returns CDR1 SGDLS and CDR2 YYNGEE. This CDR3 reads CASSSGTSGGRGAKNIQYF. CDR3 coding DNA: TGTGCCAGCAGCTCCGGGACTAGCGGGGGACGGGGGGCCAAAAACATTCAGTACTTC.

This chain connects TRBV19 to TRBJ2-1; 12 positions match TRBD2. The CDR3 totals 16 residues. CDR1 is LNHDA and CDR2 is SQIVND in the germline V gene (reference sequence). J lost 1 base, V lost 5 bases, and 3 bases had no gene match. CDR3: CASSVTSGRSYNEQFF. The CDR3 DNA reads as TGTGCCAGTAGTGTAACTAGCGGGAGGTCCTACAATGAGCAGTTCTTC. The variable domain in full, with the rest retrieved from reference TRBV19 and TRBJ2-1, is DGGITQSPKYLFRKEGQNVTLSCEQNLNHDAMYWYRQDPGQGLRLIYYSQIVNDFQKGDIAEGYSVSREKKESFPLTVTSAQKNPTAFYLCASSVTSGRSYNEQFFGPGTRLTVL.

The rearrangement links TRBV19 to TRBJ1-1, with TRBD1 as a possible D gene (5 bases). The CDR3 runs to 11 residues. V dropped 8 bases and J dropped 11 bases, with 15 bases sitting between them. The germline CDR1 and CDR2 sequences are LNHDA and SQIVND (reference sequence). This chain's CDR3 is CASQGLQEAFF. CDR3 DNA sequence: TGTGCCAGTCAAGGGCTACAGGAGGCTTTCTTT.

The gene calls are TRBV5-8 and TRBJ1-6, with a tentative D call TRBD1 (5 bases). CDR1 and CDR2 (germline): SGHTS, YDEGEE. The V end was cut by 0 bases, the J end by 12 bases, with 22 bases between. CDR3 length equals 17 residues. CDR3 amino acids: CASSLVRGGVNPQPLHF. DNA for the CDR3: TGTGCCAGCAGCTTGGTTCGAGGAGGGGTTAACCCCCAACCCCTCCACTTT.

The chain joins TRBV6-5 to TRBJ1-1, with 8 bases fitting TRBD1. The V and J ends lost 2 bases and 4 bases, in that order; junction bases with no gene match: 9. This CDR3 is built from 16 residues. Germline CDR1 reads MNHEY; CDR2 reads SVGAGI. In nucleotides, the CDR3 is TGTGCCAGCAGTTACACATCAGGGGGCTTGTTCACTGAAGCTTTCTTT. Its protein is CASSYTSGGLFTEAFF.

The chain couples TRBV7-9 to TRBJ2-7; TRBD2 matches 7 bases. Germline-derived CDR1 and CDR2 are SEHNR and FQNEAQ (reference sequence). Trimming at V came to 1 base and at J to 3 bases, leaving 3 bases not matched to a gene. The CDR3 sequence is 14 residues long. The CDR3 nucleotides are TGTGCCAGCAGCTTAGGACTAGCTGACTACGAGCAGTACTTC. Translated, it gives CASSLGLADYEQYF.

V is TRBV5-8 and J is TRBJ1-2; D uncertain. This CDR3 comprises 17 residues. From germline, CDR1 is SGHTS and CDR2 YDEGEE. The germline V and J ends were trimmed by 4 bases and 0 bases, with 19 bases remaining between them. CDR3 DNA sequence: TGTGCCAGCAGCCAAGGTAACCTGAGGAGGGCTAACTATGGCTACACCTTC. The encoded protein is CASSQGNLRRANYGYTF.

The chain links TRBV15 to TRBJ2-1; TRBD2 matches at 8 bases. The junction had 9 bases not matched to a gene; V was cut back by 0 bases and J by 5 bases. This CDR3 has 17 residues. CDR1 and CDR2 from the germline V gene are LNHNV and YYDKDF (reference sequence). DNA of the CDR3: TGTGCCACCAGCAGAGAGGAAGGTAGCGGGGTGCACAATGAGCAGTTCTTC. It codes for CATSREEGSGVHNEQFF.

This clone has just one count. The chain links TRBV15 to TRBJ2-7, with 8 positions matching TRBD1. After removal of 5 bases from V and 4 bases from J, the junction contained 7 bases not matched to a gene. CDR1 is LNHNV and CDR2 is YYDKDF in the germline V gene (reference sequence). This CDR3 comprises 14 residues. The CDR3 DNA reads as TGTGCCACCAGCGCGACAGGGGACGGATACGAGCAGTACTTC. It specifies CATSATGDGYEQYF.

The chain has TRBV6-1 and TRBJ1-2; D uncertain. This CDR3 comprises 11 residues. Germline assignment: CDR1 MNHNS and CDR2 SASEGT. V shed 6 bases and J shed 6 bases, with 8 bases lying between them. In DNA, the CDR3 is TGTGCCAGCAGGTCCGGGGATGGCTACACCTTC. This gives the protein CASRSGDGYTF.

The rearrangement links TRBV7-9 to TRBJ1-3, with D perhaps TRBD1 (5 bases). Germline V gene lookup returns CDR1 SEHNR and CDR2 FQNEAQ (reference sequence). V lost 2 bases and J 2 bases, leaving 10 bases between the germline ends. This CDR3 spans 15 amino acids. The CDR3 coding sequence is TGTGCCAGCAGCTTACTGGCGGGGGCTGGAAACACCATATATTTT. Translating gives CASSLLAGAGNTIYF.